This record covers a single TCR beta chain. Its matching antigen is unknown. These data are taken from a study of cytomegalovirus exposure and HLA in healthy donors. This CDR3 spans 15 amino acids. The V gene's germline CDR1 is SGDLS and CDR2 YYNGEE. J gave up 6 bases and V 4 bases, and 11 bases lay outside the gene matches. The study, taken as a whole, reports: Productive status was seen about 87% or about 30% of the time for most TCR beta V segments in an earlier analysis. Relative to the approximately 670-donor mean, N-insertions were reportedly fewer in an Asian-associated ancestry cluster in a later analysis. A later analysis, which compared TCR beta chains of equal frequency, found the HLA-associated ones more clonally expanded.

Amplification used 60 Vbeta primers and 13 Jbeta primers. Profiling relied on immunoSEQ multiplex PCR, and the TCRdb table lists in-frame clones only, not all of them. Of 85,000 to 130,000 clones in the sample, 10% are singletons; the top ten hold 5.5% to 7.5%. The rearrangement joins TRBV9 to TRBJ2-7; 9 bases align to TRBD1. The TCR sequence derives from a man in his forties or fifties in good health and CMV-seropositive. Sequenced sample: PBMCs. The CDR3 region is CASSPARTGVGEQYF. The CDR3 nucleotides read TGTGCCAGCAGCCCAGCCCGGACAGGGGTGGGCGAGCAGTACTTC. Combining the CDR3 with reference TRBV9 and TRBJ2-7 gives the whole variable domain DSGVTQTPKHLITATGQRVTLRCSPRSGDLSVYWYQQSLDQGLQFLIQYYNGEERAKGNILERFSAQQFPDLHSELNLSSLELGDSALYFCASSPARTGVGEQYFGPGTRLTVT.